This entry lists 12 T cell receptor beta chains sequenced from one sample in a study of CD4 T cells in relation to SARS-CoV-2 and coronaviruses (dated by TCRdb to about 2021). CD4+ T cells from unexposed donors were collected before the COVID-19 pandemic (2011-2018). Following 10 days of culture, the EasySep CD4+ T cell isolation kit was used to isolate CD4+ T cells. No cognate antigen is known for these TCRs. To prepare the library, the immunoSEQ multiplex PCR assay was applied. What TCRdb holds here is the immuneACCESS table cut down to in-frame rearrangements. Part of the clones is not present; checked against another copy, under half of the missing clones reflect an unresolved V gene, and the others are unexplained. The sample profile shows tens of thousands of clones; around 75% of them were found once. The ten largest clones take up around an eighth of the sample. The source material was CD4+ T cells from PBMCs, cultured in vitro. Receptor source: a human donor in good health.

The V call is TRBV6-2 or TRBV6-3, the J call TRBJ2-1, with unresolved D. This CDR3 region has 14 residues. V shed 4 bases and J shed 4 bases, with 11 bases lying between them. The germline CDR1 and CDR2 sequences are MNHEY and SVGEGT. The CDR3 nucleotides read TGTGCCAGCAGTTCCCTTACGAAGTACAATGAGCAGTTCTTC. This encodes CASSSLTKYNEQFF.

The gene calls are TRBV9 and TRBJ2-3; 8 bases map to TRBD1. The V gene's germline CDR1 is SGDLS and CDR2 YYNGEE. V shed 4 bases and J 5 bases; nucleotides not matched to a gene: 9. This CDR3 region has 15 residues. CDR3 sequence (DNA): TGTGCCAGCAGCCTCACCGGGACAGGTAGAGATACGCAGTATTTT. Translation gives CASSLTGTGRDTQYF. Together with reference TRBV9 and TRBJ2-3, the CDR3 gives the full variable domain: DSGVTQTPKHLITATGQRVTLRCSPRSGDLSVYWYQQSLDQGLQFLIQYYNGEERAKGNILERFSAQQFPDLHSELNLSSLELGDSALYFCASSLTGTGRDTQYFGPGTRLTVL.

The J gene is TRBJ2-7, the V gene TRBV7-9; perhaps TRBD1 as D (6 bases). CDR3 length: 14 amino acids. V was cut by 5 bases and J by 2 bases, with 13 bases left in between. CDR1 and CDR2 (germline): SEHNR, FQNEAQ (reference sequence). The CDR3 DNA follows: TGTGCCAGCAGCCCCCCCGGACAGACCTACGAGCAGTACTTC. The encoded protein is CASSPPGQTYEQYF.

This clone was counted between two and nine times. The chain joins TRBV7-9 to TRBJ1-2; TRBD1 aligns across 9 bases. Germline CDR1 SEHNR, CDR2 FQNEAQ (reference sequence). Trimming removed 8 bases from V and 5 bases from J; junction bases left unmatched: 6. The CDR3 length is 13 residues. As DNA, the CDR3 is TGTGCCAGCCAACAGGGGGCTGGATATGGCTACACCTTC. Translated: CASQQGAGYGYTF.

The chain employs TRBV6-5 and TRBJ2-7; possibly TRBD1 for D (6 bases). The V gene's germline CDR1 is MNHEY and CDR2 SVGAGI. This CDR3 comprises 15 residues. V was cut by 0 bases and J by 3 bases, with 12 bases left in between. The CDR3 DNA is TGTGCCAGCAGTTACTCTGCAGGGGTAAGCTACGAGCAGTACTTC. Protein: CASSYSAGVSYEQYF.

The chain links TRBV19 to TRBJ2-2; 10 nucleotides match TRBD2. The ends lost 8 bases at V and 1 base at J; junction bases unmatched: 1. The CDR3 is 14 residues long. Germline V gene data show CDR1 as LNHDA and CDR2 as SQIVND (reference sequence). The CDR3 DNA is TGTGCCAGTTGGACTAGCGGGAACACCGGGGAGCTGTTTTTT. It specifies CASWTSGNTGELFF.

V gene TRBV7-8 combines with J gene TRBJ2-5, with D unresolved. This CDR3 region has 15 residues. The germline gives CDR1 SGHVS, CDR2 FQNEAQ. Trimming took off 0 bases at V and 5 bases at J, with 13 bases between the two ends. The CDR3 is CASSLAEGFGETQYF. The CDR3 nucleotides read TGTGCCAGCAGCTTAGCTGAAGGCTTTGGGGAGACCCAGTACTTC.

The chain has TRBV19 and TRBJ1-5; D might be TRBD1 (5 bases). The V end lost 5 bases, the J end lost 5 bases, and 16 bases lay between the germline ends. Germline V gives CDR1 LNHDA, CDR2 SQIVND (reference sequence). The CDR3 totals 15 residues. The CDR3 is CASSGGGRTDQPQHF. CDR3 nucleotide sequence: TGTGCCAGTAGTGGGGGGGGGAGGACCGATCAGCCCCAGCATTTT.

This chain uses TRBV7-8 with TRBJ2-7; 9 nucleotides line up with TRBD1. There are 14 residues in the CDR3. J was trimmed by 4 bases and V by 5 bases; bases with no gene match: 6. The germline V gene encodes CDR1 SGHVS and CDR2 FQNEAQ. In DNA form, the CDR3 reads TGTGCCAGCAGCACGTACAGGGGGCGGTACGAGCAGTACTTC. Protein product: CASSTYRGRYEQYF.

This clone was recorded a few times. The chain couples TRBV5-1 to TRBJ1-1, with D uncertain. The CDR3 length is 13 residues. Trimming left V 4 bases short and J 0 bases short, with 7 bases between. Germline V lookup: CDR1 SGHRS, CDR2 YFSETQ. The CDR3 region has the DNA TGCGCCAGCAGCCAGTTAATGAACACTGAAGCTTTCTTT. It yields the protein CASSQLMNTEAFF.

This clone has more than one count but fewer than ten. This chain links TRBV2 with TRBJ2-2; D remains ambiguous. Trimming left V 5 bases short and J 2 bases short, with 9 bases between. Germline V CDR1 and CDR2: SNHLY, FYNNEI. The length of the CDR3 is 14 residues. CDR3 coding DNA: TGTGCCAGCAGTATCTCTGTAAACACCGGGGAGCTGTTTTTT. The encoded protein is CASSISVNTGELFF.

This chain joins TRBV28 and TRBJ2-7; D is unresolved. The CDR3 consists of 13 residues. Germline CDR1 is MDHEN and CDR2 is SYDVKM. V gave up 6 bases and J gave up 0 bases, with 9 bases separating them. The CDR3 reads CASRDGLSYEQYF. CDR3 nucleotide sequence: TGTGCCAGCAGGGACGGGCTCTCCTACGAGCAGTACTTC.